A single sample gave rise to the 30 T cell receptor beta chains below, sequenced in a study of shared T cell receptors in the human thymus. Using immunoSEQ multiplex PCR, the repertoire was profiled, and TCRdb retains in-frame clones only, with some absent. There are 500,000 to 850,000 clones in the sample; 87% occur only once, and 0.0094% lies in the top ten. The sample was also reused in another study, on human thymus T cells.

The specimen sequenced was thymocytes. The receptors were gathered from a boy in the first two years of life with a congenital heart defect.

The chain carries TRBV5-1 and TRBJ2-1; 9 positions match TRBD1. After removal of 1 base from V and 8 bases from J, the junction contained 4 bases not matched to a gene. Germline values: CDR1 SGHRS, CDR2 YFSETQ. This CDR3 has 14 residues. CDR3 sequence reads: CASSLSTGGDEQFF. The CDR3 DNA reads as TGCGCCAGCAGCTTGTCGACAGGGGGGGATGAGCAGTTCTTC.

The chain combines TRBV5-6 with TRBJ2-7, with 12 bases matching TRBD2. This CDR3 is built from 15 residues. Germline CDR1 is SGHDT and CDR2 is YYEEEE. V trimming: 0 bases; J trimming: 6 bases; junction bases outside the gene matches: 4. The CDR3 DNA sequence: TGTGCCAGCAGCTTGGCCCGACTAGCGGGAGTCGAGCAGTACTTC. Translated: CASSLARLAGVEQYF.

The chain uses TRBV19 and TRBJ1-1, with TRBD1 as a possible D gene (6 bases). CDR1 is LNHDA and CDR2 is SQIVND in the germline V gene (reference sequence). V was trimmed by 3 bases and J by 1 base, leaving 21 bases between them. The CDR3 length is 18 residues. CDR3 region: CASSISNKSDRANTEAFF. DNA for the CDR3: TGTGCCAGTAGTATTTCGAATAAGTCGGACAGAGCGAACACTGAAGCTTTCTTT.

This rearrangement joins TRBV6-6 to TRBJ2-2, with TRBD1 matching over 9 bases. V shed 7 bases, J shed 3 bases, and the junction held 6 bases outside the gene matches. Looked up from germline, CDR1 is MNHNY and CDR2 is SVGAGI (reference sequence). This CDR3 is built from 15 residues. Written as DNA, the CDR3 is TGTGCCAGCATAGACAGGGGGATCGACACCGGGGAGCTGTTTTTT. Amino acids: CASIDRGIDTGELFF.

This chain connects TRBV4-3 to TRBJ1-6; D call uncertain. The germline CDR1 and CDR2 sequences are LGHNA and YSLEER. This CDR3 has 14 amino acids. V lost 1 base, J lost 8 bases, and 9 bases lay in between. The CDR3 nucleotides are TGCGCCAGCAGCCAAGCCCCCGTCGATTCACCCCTCCACTTT. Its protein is CASSQAPVDSPLHF.

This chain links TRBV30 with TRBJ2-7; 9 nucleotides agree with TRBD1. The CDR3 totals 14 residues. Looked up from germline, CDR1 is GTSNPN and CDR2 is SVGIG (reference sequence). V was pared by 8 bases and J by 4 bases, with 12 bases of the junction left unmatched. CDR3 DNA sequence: TGTGCCAGAGGAACCGGGACAGGGTTGTACGAGCAGTACTTC. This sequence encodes CARGTGTGLYEQYF.

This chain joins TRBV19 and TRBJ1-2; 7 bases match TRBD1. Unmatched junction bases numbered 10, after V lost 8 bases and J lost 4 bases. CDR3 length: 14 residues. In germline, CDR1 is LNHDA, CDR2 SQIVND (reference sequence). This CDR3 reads CASHQGGAGYGYTF. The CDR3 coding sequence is TGTGCCAGTCACCAAGGGGGCGCGGGCTATGGCTACACCTTC.

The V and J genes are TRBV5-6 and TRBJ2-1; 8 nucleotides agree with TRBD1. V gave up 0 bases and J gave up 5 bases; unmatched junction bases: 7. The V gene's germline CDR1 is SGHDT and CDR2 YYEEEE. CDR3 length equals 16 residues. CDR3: CASSLGPYRGNNEQFF. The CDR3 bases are TGTGCCAGCAGCTTGGGGCCCTACAGGGGGAACAATGAGCAGTTCTTC.

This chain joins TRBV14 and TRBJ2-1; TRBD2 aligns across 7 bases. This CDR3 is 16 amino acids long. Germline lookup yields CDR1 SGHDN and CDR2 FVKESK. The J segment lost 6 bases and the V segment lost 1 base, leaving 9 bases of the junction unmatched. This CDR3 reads CASSQARLAGSNEQFF. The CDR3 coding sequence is TGTGCCAGCAGCCAAGCTAGACTAGCCGGGAGCAATGAGCAGTTCTTC.

Written as DNA, the CDR3 is TGTGCCAGCAGCTTCAATCTCCCGGACAGGGACCTCGCCGGGGAGCTGTTTTTT. It yields the protein CASSFNLPDRDLAGELFF. V is TRBV7-6 and J is TRBJ2-2, with 8 bases lining up with TRBD1. This CDR3 has 18 amino acids. From germline, CDR1 is SGHVS and CDR2 FNYEAQ. Trimming took 3 bases from V and 6 from J; bases not matched to a gene: 15.

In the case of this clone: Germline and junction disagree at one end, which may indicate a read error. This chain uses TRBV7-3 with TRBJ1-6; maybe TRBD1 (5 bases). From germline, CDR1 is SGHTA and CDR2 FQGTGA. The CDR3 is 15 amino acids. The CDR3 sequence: CASRHRQKDNSPLHF. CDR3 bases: TGTGCCAGCAGACACCGACAGAAAGATAATTCCCCCCTCCACTTT.

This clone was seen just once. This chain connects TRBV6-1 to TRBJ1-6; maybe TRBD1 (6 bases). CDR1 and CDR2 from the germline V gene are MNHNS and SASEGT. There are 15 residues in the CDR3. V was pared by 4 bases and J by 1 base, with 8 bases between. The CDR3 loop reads CASSGGHSYNSPLHF. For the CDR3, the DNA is TGTGCCAGCAGTGGGGGACATTCCTATAATTCACCCCTCCACTTT.

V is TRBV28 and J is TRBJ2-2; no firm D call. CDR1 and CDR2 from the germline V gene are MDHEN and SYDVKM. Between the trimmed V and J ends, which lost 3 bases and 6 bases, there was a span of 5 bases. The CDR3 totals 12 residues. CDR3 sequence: CASSFQAGELFF. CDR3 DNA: TGTGCCAGCAGTTTTCAGGCCGGGGAGCTGTTTTTT.

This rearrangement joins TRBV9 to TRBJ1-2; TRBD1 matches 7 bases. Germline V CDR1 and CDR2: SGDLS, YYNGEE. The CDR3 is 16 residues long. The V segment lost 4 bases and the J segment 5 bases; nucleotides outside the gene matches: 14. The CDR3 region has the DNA TGTGCCAGCAGCCCAACGACAGGGAGAGTAGGTTATGGCTACACCTTC. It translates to CASSPTTGRVGYGYTF.

CDR3 sequence reads: CASSLPSSGANVLTF. The DNA for the CDR3 is TGTGCCAGCAGTTTGCCTAGCTCTGGGGCCAACGTCCTGACTTTC. V is TRBV28 and J is TRBJ2-6; no reliable D call. The germline V and J ends were trimmed by 3 bases and 0 bases, with 6 bases remaining between them. This CDR3 comprises 15 residues. Germline values: CDR1 MDHEN, CDR2 SYDVKM. Filled out from reference TRBV28 and TRBJ2-6, the complete variable domain reads DVKVTQSSRYLVKRTGEKVFLECVQDMDHENMFWYRQDPGLGLRLIYFSYDVKMKEKGDIPEGYSVSREKKERFSLILESASTNQTSMYLCASSLPSSGANVLTFGAGSRLTVL.

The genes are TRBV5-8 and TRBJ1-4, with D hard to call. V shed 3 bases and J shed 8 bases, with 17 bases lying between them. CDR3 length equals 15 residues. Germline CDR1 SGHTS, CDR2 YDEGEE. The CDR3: CASSSRAEVGEKLFF. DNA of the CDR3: TGTGCCAGCAGCTCTAGGGCGGAGGTGGGAGAAAAACTGTTTTTT.

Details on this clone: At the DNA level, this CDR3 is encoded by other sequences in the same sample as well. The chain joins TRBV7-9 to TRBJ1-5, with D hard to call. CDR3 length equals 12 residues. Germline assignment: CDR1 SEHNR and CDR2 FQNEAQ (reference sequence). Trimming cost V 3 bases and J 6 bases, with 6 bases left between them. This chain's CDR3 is CASSFLSQPQHF. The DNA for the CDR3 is TGTGCCAGCAGCTTTTTATCTCAGCCCCAGCATTTT. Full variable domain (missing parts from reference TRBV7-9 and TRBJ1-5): DTGVSQNPRHKITKRGQNVTFRCDPISEHNRLYWYRQTLGQGPEFLTYFQNEAQLEKSRLLSDRFSAERPKGSFSTLEIQRTEQGDSAMYLCASSFLSQPQHFGDGTRLSIL.

The CDR3 here is CASSSWGVTEAFF. The CDR3 bases are TGTGCCAGCAGTTCCTGGGGCGTCACTGAAGCTTTCTTT. This rearrangement joins TRBV28 to TRBJ1-1; maybe TRBD1 (5 bases). The CDR3 spans 13 residues. Per the germline V gene, CDR1 is MDHEN and CDR2 is SYDVKM. V was pared by 4 bases and J by 4 bases, with 10 bases between.

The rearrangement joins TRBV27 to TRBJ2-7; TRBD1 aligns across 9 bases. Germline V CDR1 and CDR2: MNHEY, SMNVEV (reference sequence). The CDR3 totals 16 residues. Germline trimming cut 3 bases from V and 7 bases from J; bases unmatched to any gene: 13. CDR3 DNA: TGTGCCAGCAGTTTTCTCTCCGGGACAGGGAAAAGGGAGCAGTACTTC. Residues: CASSFLSGTGKREQYF.

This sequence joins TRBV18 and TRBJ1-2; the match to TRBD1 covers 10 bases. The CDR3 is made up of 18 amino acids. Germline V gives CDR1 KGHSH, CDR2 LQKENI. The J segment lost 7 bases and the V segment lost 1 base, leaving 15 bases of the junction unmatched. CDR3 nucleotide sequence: TGTGCCAGCTCACCACGAACCGGGACAGGGGACCACTTGGCTGGCTACACCTTC. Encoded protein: CASSPRTGTGDHLAGYTF.

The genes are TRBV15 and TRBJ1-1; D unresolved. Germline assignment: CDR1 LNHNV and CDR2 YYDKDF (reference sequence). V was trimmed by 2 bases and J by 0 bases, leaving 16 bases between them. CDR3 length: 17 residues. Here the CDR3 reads CATSRFTDLDLNTEAFF. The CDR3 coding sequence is TGTGCCACCAGCAGATTCACAGATCTCGATTTGAACACTGAAGCTTTCTTT.

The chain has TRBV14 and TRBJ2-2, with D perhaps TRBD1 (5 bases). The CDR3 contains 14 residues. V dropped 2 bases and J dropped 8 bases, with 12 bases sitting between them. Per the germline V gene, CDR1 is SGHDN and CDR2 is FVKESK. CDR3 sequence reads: CASSQLGAAGELFF. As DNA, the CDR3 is TGTGCCAGCAGCCAACTAGGGGCGGCGGGGGAGCTGTTTTTT.

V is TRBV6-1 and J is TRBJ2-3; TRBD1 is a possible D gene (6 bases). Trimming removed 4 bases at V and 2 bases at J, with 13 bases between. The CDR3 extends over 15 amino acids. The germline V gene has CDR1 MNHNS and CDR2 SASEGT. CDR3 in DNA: TGTGCCAGCAGTGTGGGACACCGGAACACAGATACGCAGTATTTT. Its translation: CASSVGHRNTDTQYF.

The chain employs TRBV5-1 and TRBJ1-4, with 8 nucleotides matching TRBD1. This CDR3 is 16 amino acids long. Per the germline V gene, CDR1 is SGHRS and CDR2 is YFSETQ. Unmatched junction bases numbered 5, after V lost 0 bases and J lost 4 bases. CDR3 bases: TGCGCCAGCAGCTTGGCTCAACAGGGGGTTAATGAAAAACTGTTTTTT. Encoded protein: CASSLAQQGVNEKLFF.

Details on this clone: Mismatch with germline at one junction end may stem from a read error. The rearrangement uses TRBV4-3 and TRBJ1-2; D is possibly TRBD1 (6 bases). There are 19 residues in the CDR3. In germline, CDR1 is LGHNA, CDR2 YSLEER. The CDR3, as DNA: TGCGCCAGCAGCCAAGAAGTAAGGGGGGGTCCCGCCCCACCCTATAGCTACACCTTC. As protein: CASSQEVRGGPAPPYSYTF.

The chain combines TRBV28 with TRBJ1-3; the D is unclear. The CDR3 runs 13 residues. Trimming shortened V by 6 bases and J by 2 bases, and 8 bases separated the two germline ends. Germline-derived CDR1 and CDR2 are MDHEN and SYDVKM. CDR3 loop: CASSQAPGNTIYF. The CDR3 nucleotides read TGTGCCAGCAGCCAAGCCCCTGGAAACACCATATATTTT.

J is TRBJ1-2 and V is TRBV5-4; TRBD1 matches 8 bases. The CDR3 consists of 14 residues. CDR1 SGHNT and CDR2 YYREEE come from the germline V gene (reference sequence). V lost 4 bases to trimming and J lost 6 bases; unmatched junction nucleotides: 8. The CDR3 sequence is CASSTRQGKNGYTF. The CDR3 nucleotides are TGTGCCAGCAGCACAAGACAGGGGAAGAATGGCTACACCTTC. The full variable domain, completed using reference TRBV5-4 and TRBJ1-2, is ETGVTQSPTHLIKTRGQQVTLRCSSQSGHNTVSWYQQALGQGPQFIFQYYREEENGRGNFPPRFSGLQFPNYSSELNVNALELDDSALYLCASSTRQGKNGYTFGSGTRLTVV.

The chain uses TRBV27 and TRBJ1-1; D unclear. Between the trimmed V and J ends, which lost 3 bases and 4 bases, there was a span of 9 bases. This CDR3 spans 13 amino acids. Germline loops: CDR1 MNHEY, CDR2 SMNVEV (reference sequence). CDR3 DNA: TGTGCCAGCAGTTTTGCCACGGGCACTGAAGCTTTCTTT. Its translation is CASSFATGTEAFF.

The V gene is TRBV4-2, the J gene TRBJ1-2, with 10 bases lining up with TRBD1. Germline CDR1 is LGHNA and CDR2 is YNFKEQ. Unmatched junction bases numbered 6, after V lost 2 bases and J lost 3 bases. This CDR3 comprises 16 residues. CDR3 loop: CASSQYRDRGDYGYTF. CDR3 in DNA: TGTGCCAGCAGCCAATACCGGGACAGGGGAGACTATGGCTACACCTTC.

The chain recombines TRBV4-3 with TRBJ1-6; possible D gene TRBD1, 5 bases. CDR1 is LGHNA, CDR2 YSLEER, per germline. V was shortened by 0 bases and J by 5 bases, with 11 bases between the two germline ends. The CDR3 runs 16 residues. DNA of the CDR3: TGCGCCAGCAGCCAAGACCCCAGGGCCAATAATTCACCCCTCCACTTT. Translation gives CASSQDPRANNSPLHF.